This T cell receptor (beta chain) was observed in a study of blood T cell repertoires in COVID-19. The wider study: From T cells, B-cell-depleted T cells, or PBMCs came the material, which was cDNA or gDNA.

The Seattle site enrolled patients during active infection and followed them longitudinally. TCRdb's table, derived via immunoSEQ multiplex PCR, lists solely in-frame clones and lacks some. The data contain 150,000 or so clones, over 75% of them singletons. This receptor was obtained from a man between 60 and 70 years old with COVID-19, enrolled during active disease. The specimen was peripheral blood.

CDR3 nucleotides: TGTGCCAGCTCACAACAGACAGAAATGAACACTGAAGCTTTCTTT. It is translated as CASSQQTEMNTEAFF. This chain links TRBV18 with TRBJ1-1; TRBD1 might be the D (5 bases). This CDR3 contains 15 residues. The germline gives CDR1 KGHSH, CDR2 LQKENI. Trimming cost V 4 bases and J 0 bases, with 12 bases left between them.